This T cell receptor (beta chain) comes out of a study of CD8 T cells in ankylosing spondylitis. Study-level results: Some motif variants were previously reported in reactive arthritis synovial fluid and blood.

This CDR3 spans 15 amino acids. Germline V gene data show CDR1 as LGHNA and CDR2 as YNFKEQ. The V end was cut by 0 bases, the J end by 7 bases, with 15 bases between. This clonotype showed up many times. The antigen is unknown. One entry per CDR3 protein results from TCRdb running MiXCR on the 5' RACE reads. The sample consists of about 140,000 distinct CDR3 sequences, roughly 31% of them appearing once. The sequencing input was synovial fluid, either unsorted or a sorted T cell fraction (not recorded which). The clonotype comes from a male donor with ankylosing spondylitis. This chain connects TRBV4-2 to TRBJ1-1, with D possibly TRBD1 on 5 matching bases. The chain's CDR3 is CASSQDMGRFGEAFF. The CDR3 DNA reads TGTGCCAGCAGCCAAGATATGGGGCGTTTCGGTGAAGCTTTCTTT.